This T cell receptor beta chain was recovered during a study of T cell responses to AZD1222 COVID-19 vaccine. Regarding the study as a whole: There were repertoire samples only from the period after the peak T cell response. In a largely white British group with more females than males, clonal diversity was possibly underestimated. Baseline seropositivity characterized only six AZD1222 recipients. Epitopes outside B.1.351 and B.1.1.7 mutated regions reportedly drew nearly half of spike TCRs.

Data came from immunoSEQ multiplex PCR; TCRdb stores just in-frame clones and leaves some out. The profile shows 95,000 to 100,000 clones, around 87% of them singletons. This clone has only one observation. Its antigen remains unknown. Here the CDR3 omits its conserved ending phenylalanine or tryptophan, so a read error is the likely source. Germline V CDR1 and CDR2: SEHNR, FQNEAQ (reference sequence). The V and J ends lost 5 bases and 6 bases, in that order; junction bases with no gene match: 2. The CDR3 covers 12 residues. The receptor comes from an adult who received the AZD1222 COVID-19 vaccine. The sample in question was peripheral blood, obtained 28 days after the second AZD1222 dose. V and J are TRBV7-9 and TRBJ2-7; TRBD1 matches 9 bases. CDR3 DNA: TGTGCCAGCAGCGACAGGGGGTCCGAGCAGTACCCA. Translated, it gives CASSDRGSEQYP.